This TCR beta chain was recorded in a study of persistence of HIV-infected CD4 T cells. Germline V gives CDR1 GTSNPN, CDR2 SVGIG (reference sequence). With 5 bases removed from V and 4 bases from J, the gap between germline ends came to 17 bases. The CDR3 is 14 residues long. This clone showed up just a few times. What it recognizes is unknown. The stimulus was lysate of CMV-infected fibroblasts, about 11 ug/mL. Sorting of responding CD4+ T cells relied on upregulated CD40 ligand together with CD69. Plasma HIV-1 RNA stayed below 50 copies/mL for at least 4 years. PBMCs were depleted of CD8+ T cells before stimulation. Study results and limitations: Degenerate expanded CDR3beta sequences were enriched among CMV- and Gag-responding cells.

This was the immunoSEQ version 4 assay in survey mode. Genomic DNA was diluted to around 10 ng/uL, up to roughly 1 ug per sample. Assay used: immunoSEQ multiplex PCR; TCRdb lists only in-frame clones, some missing. The sample records thousands of clones, around 67% being singletons. The starting material was CD4+ T cells sorted from PBMCs after approximately 20-hour stimulation, obtained from a patient who received antiretroviral therapy. The J gene is TRBJ1-2, the V gene TRBV30; the D gene is possibly TRBD1 (5 bases). The TCR was taken from an adult man with HIV who was CMV-seropositive. CDR3 protein: CAWVSPGGFYGYTF. The DNA for the CDR3 is TGTGCCTGGGTATCCCCCGGGGGGTTCTATGGCTACACCTTC.